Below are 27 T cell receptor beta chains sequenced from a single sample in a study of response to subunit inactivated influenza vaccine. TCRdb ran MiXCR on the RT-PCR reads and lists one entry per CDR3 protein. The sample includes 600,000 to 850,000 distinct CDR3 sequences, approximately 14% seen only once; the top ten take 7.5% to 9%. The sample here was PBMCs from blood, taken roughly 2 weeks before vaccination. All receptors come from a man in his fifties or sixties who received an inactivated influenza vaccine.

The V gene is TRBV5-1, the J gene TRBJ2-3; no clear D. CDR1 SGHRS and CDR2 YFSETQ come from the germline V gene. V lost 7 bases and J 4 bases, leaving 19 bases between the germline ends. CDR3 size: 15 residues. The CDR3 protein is CASGKERVNADTQYF. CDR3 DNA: TGCGCCAGCGGTAAGGAGCGAGTCAACGCAGATACGCAGTATTTT.

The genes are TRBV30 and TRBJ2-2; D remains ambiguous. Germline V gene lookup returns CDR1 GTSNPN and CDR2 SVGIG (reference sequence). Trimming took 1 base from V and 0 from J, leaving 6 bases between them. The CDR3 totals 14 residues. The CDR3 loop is CAWSAYANTGELFF. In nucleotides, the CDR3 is TGTGCCTGGAGTGCGTATGCGAACACCGGGGAGCTGTTTTTT.

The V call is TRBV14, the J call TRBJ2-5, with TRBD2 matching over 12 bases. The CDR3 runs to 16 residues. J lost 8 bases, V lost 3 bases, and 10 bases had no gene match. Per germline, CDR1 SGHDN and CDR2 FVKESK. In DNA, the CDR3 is TGTGCCAGCAGCCACCTACCGGGACTAGCGGGTGGCACCCAGTACTTC. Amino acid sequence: CASSHLPGLAGGTQYF.

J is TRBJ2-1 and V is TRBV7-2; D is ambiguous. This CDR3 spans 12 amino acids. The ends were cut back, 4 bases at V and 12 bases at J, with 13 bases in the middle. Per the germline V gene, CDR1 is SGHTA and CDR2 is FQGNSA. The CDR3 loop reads CASSSPHGWQFF. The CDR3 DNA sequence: TGTGCCAGCAGCTCGCCCCACGGATGGCAGTTCTTC. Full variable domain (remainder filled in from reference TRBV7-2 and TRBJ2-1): GAGVSQSPSNKVTEKGKDVELRCDPISGHTALYWYRQSLGQGLEFLIYFQGNSAPDKSGLPSDRFSAERTGGSVSTLTIQRTQQEDSAVYLCASSSPHGWQFFGPGTRLTVL.

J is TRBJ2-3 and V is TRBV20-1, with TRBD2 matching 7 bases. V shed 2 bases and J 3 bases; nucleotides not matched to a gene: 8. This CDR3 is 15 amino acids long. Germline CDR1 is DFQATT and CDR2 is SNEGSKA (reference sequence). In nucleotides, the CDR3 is TGCAGTGCTAGAAGTTGGGAGGGGCTAACAGATACGCAGTATTTT. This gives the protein CSARSWEGLTDTQYF.

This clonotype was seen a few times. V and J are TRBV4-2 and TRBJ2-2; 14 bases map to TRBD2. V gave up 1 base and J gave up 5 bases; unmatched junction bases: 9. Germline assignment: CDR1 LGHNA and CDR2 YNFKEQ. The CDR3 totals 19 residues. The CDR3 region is CASSQAPGLAGVPTGELFF. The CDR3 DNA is TGTGCCAGCAGCCAAGCCCCGGGACTAGCGGGGGTACCGACCGGGGAGCTGTTTTTT.

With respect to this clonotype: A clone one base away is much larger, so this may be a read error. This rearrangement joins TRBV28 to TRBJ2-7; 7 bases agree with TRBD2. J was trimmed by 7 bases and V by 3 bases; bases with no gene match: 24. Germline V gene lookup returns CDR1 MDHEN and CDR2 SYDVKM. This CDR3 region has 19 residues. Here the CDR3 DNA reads TGTGCCAGCAGTTTTGTCGCCGCAGACCGGGACTACACTGCCTTAGAGCAGTACTTC. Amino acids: CASSFVAADRDYTALEQYF. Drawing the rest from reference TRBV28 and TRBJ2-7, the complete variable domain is DVKVTQSSRYLVKRTGEKVFLECVQDMDHENMFWYRQDPGLGLRLIYFSYDVKMKEKGDIPEGYSVSREKKERFSLILESASTNQTSMYLCASSFVAADRDYTALEQYFGPGTRLTVT.

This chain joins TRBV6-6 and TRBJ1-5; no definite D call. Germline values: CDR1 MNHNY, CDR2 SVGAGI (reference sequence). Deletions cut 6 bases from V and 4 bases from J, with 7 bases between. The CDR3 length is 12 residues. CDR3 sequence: CASRNGNQPQHF. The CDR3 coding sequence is TGTGCCAGCAGAAATGGGAATCAGCCCCAGCATTTT.

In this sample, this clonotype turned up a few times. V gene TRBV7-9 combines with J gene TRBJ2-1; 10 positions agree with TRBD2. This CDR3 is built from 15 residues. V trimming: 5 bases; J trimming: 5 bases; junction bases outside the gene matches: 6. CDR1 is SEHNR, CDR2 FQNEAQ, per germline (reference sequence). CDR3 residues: CASSQTSGKDNEQFF. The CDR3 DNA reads TGTGCCAGCAGCCAAACTAGCGGGAAAGACAATGAGCAGTTCTTC.

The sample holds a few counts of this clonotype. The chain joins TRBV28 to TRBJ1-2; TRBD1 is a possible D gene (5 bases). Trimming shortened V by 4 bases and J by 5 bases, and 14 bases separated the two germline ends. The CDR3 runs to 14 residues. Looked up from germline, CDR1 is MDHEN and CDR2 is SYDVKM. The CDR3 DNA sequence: TGTGCCAGCAGTTCGCCGTCAGGGAGATATGGCTACACCTTC. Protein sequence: CASSSPSGRYGYTF.

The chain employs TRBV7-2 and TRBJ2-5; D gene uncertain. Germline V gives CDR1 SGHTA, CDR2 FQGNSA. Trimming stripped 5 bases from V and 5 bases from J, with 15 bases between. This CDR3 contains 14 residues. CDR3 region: CASSTGPQRETQYF. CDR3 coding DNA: TGTGCCAGCAGCACCGGGCCCCAGAGGGAGACCCAGTACTTC.

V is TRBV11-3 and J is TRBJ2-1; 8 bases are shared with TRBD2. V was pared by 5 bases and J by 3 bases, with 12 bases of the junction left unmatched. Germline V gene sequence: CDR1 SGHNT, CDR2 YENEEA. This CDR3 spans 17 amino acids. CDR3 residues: CASSPNPREGVYNEQFF. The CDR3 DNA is TGTGCCAGCAGCCCAAATCCACGGGAGGGAGTCTACAATGAGCAGTTCTTC.

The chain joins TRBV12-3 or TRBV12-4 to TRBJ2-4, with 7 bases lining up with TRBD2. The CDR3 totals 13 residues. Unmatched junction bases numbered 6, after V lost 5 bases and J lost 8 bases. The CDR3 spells CASSVLGGDIQYF. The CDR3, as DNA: TGTGCCAGCAGTGTACTGGGGGGGGACATTCAGTACTTC.

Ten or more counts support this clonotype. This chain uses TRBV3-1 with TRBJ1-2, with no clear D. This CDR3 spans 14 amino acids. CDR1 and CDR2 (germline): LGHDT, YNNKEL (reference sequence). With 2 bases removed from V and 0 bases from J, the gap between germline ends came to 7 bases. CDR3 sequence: CASSQRSTNYGYTF. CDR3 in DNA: TGTGCCAGCAGCCAACGGAGCACTAACTATGGCTACACCTTC.

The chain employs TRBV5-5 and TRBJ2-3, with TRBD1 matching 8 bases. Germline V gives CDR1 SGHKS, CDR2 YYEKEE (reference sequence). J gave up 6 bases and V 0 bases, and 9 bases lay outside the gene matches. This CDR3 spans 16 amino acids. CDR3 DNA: TGTGCCAGCAGCTTGGGACAGGGGATTGGTGCTGATACGCAGTATTTT. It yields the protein CASSLGQGIGADTQYF.

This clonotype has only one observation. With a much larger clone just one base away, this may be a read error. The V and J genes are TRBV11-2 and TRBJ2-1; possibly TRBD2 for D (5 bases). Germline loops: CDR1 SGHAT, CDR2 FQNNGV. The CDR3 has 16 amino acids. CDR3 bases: TGTGCCAGCAGCTCGGGGTCTCCTTACTCCTACAGTGAGCAGTTCTTC. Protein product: CASSSGSPYSYSEQFF.

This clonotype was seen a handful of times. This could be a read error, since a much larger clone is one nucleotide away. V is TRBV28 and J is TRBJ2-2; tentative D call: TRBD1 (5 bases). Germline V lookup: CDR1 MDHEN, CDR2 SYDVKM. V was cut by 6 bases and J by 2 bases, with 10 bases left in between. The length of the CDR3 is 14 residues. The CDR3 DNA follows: TGTGCCAGCAGCTCGGACACAAACACCGGGGAGCTGTTTTTT. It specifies CASSSDTNTGELFF.

The CDR3 sequence is CASSGDRGPVNEQFF. The CDR3, as DNA: TGTGCCAGCAGCGGGGACAGGGGGCCAGTAAATGAGCAGTTCTTC. The V and J genes are TRBV7-2 and TRBJ2-1, with 12 bases that match TRBD1. Germline-derived CDR1 and CDR2 are SGHTA and FQGNSA. The CDR3 consists of 15 residues. Trimming took 5 bases from V and 7 from J; bases not matched to a gene: 6.

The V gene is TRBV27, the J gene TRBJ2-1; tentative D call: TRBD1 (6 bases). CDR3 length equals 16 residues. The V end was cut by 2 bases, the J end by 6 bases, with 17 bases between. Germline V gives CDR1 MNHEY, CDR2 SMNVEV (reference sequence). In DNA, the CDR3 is TGTGCCAGCAGTTTAACCGGGACAAGGGCAGGCAATGAGCAGTTCTTC. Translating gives CASSLTGTRAGNEQFF.

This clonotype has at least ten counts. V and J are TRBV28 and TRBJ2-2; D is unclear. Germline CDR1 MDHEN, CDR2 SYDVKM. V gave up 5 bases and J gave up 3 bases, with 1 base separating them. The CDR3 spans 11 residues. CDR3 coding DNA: TGTGCCAGCAGTGACACCGGGGAGCTGTTTTTT. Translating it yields CASSDTGELFF.

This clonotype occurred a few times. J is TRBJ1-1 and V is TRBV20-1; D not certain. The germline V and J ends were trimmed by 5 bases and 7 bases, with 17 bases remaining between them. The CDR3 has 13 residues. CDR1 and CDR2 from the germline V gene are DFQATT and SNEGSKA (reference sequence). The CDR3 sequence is CSARAQGIGEAFF. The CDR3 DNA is TGCAGTGCTCGGGCTCAAGGGATTGGTGAAGCTTTCTTT.

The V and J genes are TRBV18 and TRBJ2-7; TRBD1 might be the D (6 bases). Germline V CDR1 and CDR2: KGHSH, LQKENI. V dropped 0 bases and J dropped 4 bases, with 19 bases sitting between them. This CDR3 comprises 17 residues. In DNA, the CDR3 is TGTGCCAGCTCACCACCGGTGTCAAGACAGGCGCTTTACGAGCAGTACTTC. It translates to CASSPPVSRQALYEQYF.

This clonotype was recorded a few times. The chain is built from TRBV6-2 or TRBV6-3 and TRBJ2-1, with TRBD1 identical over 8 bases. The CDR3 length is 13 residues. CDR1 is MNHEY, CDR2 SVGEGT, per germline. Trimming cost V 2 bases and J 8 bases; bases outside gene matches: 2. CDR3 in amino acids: CASSYAGGYEQFF. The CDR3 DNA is TGTGCCAGCAGTTACGCAGGGGGCTATGAGCAGTTCTTC.

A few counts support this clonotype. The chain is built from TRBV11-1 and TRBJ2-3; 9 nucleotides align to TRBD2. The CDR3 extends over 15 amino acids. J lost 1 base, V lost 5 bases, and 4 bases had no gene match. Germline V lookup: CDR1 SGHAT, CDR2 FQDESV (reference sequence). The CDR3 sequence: CASSSRTSGTDTQYF. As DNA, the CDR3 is TGTGCCAGCAGCAGCCGGACTAGCGGCACAGATACGCAGTATTTT.

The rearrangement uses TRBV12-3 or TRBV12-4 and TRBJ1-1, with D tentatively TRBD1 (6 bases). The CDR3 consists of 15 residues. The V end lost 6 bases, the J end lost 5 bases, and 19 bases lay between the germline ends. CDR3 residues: CASSLPSRGKTEAFF. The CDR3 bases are TGTGCCAGCAGCCTACCCAGTAGGGGGAAAACTGAAGCTTTCTTT.

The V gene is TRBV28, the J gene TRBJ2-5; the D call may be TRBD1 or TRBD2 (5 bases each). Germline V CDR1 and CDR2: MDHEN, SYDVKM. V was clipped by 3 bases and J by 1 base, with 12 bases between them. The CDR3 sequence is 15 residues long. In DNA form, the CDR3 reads TGTGCCAGCAGTTTTGACCGGGACGGCCAAGAGACCCAGTACTTC. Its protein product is CASSFDRDGQETQYF.

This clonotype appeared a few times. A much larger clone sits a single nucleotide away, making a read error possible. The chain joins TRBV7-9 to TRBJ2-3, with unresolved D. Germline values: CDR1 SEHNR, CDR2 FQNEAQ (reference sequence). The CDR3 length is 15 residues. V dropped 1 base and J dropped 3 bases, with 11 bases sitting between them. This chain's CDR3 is CASSLGSFGTDTQYF. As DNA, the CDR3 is TGTGCCAGCAGCTTAGGGTCCTTTGGGACAGATACGCAGTATTTT.